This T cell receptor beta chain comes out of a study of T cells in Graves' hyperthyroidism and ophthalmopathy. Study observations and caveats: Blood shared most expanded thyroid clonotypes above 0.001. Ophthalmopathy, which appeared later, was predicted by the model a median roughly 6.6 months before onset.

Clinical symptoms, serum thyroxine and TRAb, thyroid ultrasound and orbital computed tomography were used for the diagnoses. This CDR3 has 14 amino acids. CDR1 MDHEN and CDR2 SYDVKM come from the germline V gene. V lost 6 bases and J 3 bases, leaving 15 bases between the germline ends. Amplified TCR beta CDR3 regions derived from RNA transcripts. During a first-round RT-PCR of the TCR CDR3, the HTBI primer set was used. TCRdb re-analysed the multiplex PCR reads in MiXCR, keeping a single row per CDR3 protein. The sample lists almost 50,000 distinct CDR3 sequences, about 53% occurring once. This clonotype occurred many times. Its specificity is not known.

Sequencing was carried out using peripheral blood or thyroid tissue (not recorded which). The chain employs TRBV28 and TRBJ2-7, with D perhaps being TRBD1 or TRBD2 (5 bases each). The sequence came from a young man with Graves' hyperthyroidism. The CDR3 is CASSSPGRSYEQYF. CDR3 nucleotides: TGTGCCAGCAGCTCCCCGGGACGCAGCTACGAGCAGTACTTC.